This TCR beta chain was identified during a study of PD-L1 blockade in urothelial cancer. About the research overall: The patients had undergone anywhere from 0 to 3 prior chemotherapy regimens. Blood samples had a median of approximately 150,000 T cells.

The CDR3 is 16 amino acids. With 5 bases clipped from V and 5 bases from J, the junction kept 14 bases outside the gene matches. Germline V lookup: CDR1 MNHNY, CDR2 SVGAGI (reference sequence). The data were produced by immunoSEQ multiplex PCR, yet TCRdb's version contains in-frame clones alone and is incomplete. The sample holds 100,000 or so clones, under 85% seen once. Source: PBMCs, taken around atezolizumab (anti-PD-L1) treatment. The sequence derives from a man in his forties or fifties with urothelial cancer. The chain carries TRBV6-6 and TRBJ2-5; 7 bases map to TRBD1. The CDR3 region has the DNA TGTGCCAGCAGTAAGCCGGGACAGTTCCTAAAGGAGACCCAGTACTTC. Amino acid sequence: CASSKPGQFLKETQYF.